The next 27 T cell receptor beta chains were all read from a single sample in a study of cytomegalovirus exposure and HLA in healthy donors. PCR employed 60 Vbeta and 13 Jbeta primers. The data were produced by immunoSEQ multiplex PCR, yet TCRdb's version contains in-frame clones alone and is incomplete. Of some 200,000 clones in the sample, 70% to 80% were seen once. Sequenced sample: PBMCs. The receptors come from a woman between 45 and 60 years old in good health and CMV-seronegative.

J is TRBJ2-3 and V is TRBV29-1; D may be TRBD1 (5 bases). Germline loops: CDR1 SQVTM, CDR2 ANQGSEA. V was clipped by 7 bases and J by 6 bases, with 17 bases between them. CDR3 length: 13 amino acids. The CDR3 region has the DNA TGCAGCGAACAGGCTGCTGTGGGGGATACGCAGTATTTT. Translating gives CSEQAAVGDTQYF.

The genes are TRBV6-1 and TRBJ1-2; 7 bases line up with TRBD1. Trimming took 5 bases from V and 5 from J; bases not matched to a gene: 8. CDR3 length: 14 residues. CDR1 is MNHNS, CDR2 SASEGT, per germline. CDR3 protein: CASSHRGLTYGYTF. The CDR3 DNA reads TGTGCCAGCAGTCACAGGGGATTGACATATGGCTACACCTTC.

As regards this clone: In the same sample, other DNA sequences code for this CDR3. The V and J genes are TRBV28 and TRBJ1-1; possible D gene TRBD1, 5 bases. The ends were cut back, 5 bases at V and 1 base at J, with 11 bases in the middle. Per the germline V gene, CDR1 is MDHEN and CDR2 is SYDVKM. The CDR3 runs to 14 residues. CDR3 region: CASSLNRRNTEAFF. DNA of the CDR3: TGTGCCAGCAGTCTCAACAGGAGGAACACTGAAGCTTTCTTT.

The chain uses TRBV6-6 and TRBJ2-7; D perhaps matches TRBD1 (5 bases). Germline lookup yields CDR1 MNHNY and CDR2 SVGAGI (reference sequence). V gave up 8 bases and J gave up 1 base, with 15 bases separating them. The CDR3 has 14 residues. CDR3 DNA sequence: TGTGCCAGCTTCGAGACAGACAAATCCTACGAGCAGTACTTC. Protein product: CASFETDKSYEQYF.

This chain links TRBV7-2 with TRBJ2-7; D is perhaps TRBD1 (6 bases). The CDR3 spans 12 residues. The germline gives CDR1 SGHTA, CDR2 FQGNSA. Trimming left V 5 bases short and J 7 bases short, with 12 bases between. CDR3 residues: CASSPQGREQYF. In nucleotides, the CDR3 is TGTGCCAGCAGCCCCCAGGGGCGGGAGCAGTACTTC.

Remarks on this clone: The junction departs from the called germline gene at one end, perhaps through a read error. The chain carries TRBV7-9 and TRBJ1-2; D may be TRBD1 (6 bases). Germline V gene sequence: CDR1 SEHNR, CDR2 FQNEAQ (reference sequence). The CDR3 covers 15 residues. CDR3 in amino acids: CSSTEGERKTAGYTF. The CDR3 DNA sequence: TGTTCCAGCACCGAGGGGGAGAGGAAAACGGCTGGCTACACCTTC.

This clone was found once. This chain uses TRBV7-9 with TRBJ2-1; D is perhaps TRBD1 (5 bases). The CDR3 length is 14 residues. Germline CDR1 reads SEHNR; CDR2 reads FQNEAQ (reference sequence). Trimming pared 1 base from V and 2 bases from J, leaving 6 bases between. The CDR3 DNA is TGTGCCAGCAGCTTAGAACAGGCCTACAATGAGCAGTTCTTC. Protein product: CASSLEQAYNEQFF.

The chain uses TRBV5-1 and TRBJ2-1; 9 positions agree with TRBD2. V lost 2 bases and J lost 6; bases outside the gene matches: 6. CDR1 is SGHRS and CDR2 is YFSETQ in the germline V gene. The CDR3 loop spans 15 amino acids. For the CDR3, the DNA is TGCGCCAGCAGCTTTAGCGGGAGTTCAGCCAATGAGCAGTTCTTC. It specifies CASSFSGSSANEQFF. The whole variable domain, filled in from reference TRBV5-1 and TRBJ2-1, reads KAGVTQTPRYLIKTRGQQVTLSCSPISGHRSVSWYQQTPGQGLQFLFEYFSETQRNKGNFPGRFSGRQFSNSRSEMNVSTLELGDSALYLCASSFSGSSANEQFFGPGTRLTVL.

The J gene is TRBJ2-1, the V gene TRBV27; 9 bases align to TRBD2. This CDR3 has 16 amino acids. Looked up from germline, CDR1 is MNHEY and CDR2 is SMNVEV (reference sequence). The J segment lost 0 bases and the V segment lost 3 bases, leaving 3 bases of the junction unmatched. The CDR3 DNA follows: TGTGCCAGCAGTTTGACTAGCGGACTCTCCTACAATGAGCAGTTCTTC. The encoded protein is CASSLTSGLSYNEQFF.

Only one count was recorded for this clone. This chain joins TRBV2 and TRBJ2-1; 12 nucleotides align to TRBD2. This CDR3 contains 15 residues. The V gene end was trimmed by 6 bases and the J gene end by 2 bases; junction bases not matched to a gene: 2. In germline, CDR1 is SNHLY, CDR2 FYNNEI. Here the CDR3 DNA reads TGTGCCAGCAGCCCTAGCGGGAGGGCCTACAATGAGCAGTTCTTC. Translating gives CASSPSGRAYNEQFF.

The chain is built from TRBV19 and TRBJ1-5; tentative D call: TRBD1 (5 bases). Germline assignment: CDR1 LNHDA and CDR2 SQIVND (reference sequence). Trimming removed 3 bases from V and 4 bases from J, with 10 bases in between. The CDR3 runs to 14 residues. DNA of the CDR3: TGTGCCAGTAGTATTGTGCCAGGGAATCAGCCCCAGCATTTT. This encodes CASSIVPGNQPQHF.

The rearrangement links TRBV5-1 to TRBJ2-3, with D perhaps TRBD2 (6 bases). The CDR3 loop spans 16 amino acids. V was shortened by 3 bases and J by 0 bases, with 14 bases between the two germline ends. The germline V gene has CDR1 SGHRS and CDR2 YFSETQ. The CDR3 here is CASSWGLRTSTDTQYF. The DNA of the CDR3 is TGCGCCAGCAGCTGGGGACTGCGTACTAGCACAGATACGCAGTATTTT.

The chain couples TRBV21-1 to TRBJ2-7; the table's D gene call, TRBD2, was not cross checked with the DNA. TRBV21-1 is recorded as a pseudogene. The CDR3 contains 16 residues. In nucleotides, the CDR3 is TGTGCCAGCAGCATGACGGGACTGCATAGCTCCTACGAGCAGTACTTC. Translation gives CASSMTGLHSSYEQYF.

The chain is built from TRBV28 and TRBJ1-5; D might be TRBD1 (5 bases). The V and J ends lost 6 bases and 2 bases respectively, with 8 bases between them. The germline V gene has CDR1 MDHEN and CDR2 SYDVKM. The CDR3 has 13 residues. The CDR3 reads CASRGQGNQPQHF. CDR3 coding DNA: TGTGCCAGCAGGGGGCAAGGCAATCAGCCCCAGCATTTT.

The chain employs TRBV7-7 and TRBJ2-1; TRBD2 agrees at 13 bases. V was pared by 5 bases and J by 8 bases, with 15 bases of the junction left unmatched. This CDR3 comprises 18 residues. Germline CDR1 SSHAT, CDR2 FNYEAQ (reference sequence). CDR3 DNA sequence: TGTGCCAGCAGCACGACTAGCGGGGGGCACTCTTGGTTTTATGAGCAGTTCTTC. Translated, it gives CASSTTSGGHSWFYEQFF.

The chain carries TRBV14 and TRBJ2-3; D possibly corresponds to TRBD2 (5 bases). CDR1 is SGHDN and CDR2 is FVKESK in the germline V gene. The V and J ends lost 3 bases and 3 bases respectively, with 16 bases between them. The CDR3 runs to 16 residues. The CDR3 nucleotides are TGTGCCAGCAGCCACGCCGATCGGGGTTATACAGATACGCAGTATTTT. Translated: CASSHADRGYTDTQYF.

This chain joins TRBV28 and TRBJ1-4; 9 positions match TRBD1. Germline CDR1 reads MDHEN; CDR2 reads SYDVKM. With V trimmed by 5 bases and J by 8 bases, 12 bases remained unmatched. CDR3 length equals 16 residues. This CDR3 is CASSLSRGQGVEKLFF. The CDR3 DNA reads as TGTGCCAGCAGTCTAAGCCGGGGACAGGGAGTCGAAAAACTGTTTTTT.

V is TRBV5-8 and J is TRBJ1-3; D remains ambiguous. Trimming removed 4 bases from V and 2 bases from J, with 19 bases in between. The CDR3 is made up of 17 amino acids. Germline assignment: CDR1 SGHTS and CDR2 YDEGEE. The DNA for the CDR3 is TGTGCCAGCAGCCGGGTCCCGCAGGCCGGGACTGGAAACACCATATATTTT. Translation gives CASSRVPQAGTGNTIYF.

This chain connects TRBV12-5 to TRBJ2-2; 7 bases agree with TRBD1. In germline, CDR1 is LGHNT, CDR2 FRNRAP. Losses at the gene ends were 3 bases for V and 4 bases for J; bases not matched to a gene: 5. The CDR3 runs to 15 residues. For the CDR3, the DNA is TGTGCTAGTGGTTTCCAACAGGGGTCCACCGGGGAGCTGTTTTTT. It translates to CASGFQQGSTGELFF.

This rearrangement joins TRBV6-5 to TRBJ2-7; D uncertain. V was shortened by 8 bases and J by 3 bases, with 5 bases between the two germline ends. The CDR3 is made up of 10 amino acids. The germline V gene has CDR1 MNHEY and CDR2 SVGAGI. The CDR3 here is CASGGYEQYF. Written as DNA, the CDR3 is TGTGCCAGCGGCGGCTACGAGCAGTACTTC.

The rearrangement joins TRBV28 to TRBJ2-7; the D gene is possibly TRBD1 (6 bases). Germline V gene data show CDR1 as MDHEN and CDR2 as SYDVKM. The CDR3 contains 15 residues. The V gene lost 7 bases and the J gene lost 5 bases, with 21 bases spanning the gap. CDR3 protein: CASTRKAQGPNEQYF. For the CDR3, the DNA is TGTGCCAGCACCCGAAAGGCCCAGGGGCCTAACGAGCAGTACTTC.

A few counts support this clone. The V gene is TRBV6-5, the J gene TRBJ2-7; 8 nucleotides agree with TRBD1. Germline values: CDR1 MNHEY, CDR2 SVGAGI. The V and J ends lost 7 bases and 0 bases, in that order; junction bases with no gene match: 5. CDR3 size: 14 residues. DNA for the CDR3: TGTGCCAGCAAGACAGGGGACCGCTCCTACGAGCAGTACTTC. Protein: CASKTGDRSYEQYF.

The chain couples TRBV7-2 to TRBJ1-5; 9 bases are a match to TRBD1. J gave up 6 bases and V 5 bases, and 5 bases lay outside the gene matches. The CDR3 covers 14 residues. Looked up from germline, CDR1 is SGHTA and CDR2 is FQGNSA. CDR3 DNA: TGTGCCAGCAGCGATACAGGGGGCAGTCAGCCCCAGCATTTT. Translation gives CASSDTGGSQPQHF.

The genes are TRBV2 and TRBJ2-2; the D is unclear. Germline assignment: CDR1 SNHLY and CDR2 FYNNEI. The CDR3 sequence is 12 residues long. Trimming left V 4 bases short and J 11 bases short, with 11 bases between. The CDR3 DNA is TGTGCCAGCAGTGTAGATGTGCTTGAGCTGTTTTTT. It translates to CASSVDVLELFF.

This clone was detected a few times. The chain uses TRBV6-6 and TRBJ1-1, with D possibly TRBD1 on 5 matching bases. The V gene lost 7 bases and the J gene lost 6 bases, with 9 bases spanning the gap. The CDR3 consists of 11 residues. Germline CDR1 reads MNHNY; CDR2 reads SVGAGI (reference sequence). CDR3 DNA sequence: TGTGCCAGCATCTTACAGGCTGAAGCTTTCTTT. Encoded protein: CASILQAEAFF.

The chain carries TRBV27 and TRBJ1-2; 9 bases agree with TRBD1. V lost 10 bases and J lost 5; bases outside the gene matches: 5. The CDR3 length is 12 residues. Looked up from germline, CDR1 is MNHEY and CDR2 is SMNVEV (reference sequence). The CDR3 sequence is CATTTGGYGYTF. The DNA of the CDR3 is TGTGCCACCACGACAGGGGGGTATGGCTACACCTTC.

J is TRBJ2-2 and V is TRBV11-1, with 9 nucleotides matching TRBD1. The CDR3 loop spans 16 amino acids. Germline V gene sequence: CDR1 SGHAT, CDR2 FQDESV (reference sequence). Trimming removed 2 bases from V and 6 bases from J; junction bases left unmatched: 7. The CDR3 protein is CASSLNTGGRAGELFF. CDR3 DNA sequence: TGTGCCAGCAGCTTAAATACAGGGGGCCGAGCCGGGGAGCTGTTTTTT. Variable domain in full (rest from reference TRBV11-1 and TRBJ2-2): EAEVAQSPRYKITEKSQAVAFWCDPISGHATLYWYRQILGQGPELLVQFQDESVVDDSQLPKDRFSAERLKGVDSTLKIQPAELGDSAMYLCASSLNTGGRAGELFFGEGSRLTVL.